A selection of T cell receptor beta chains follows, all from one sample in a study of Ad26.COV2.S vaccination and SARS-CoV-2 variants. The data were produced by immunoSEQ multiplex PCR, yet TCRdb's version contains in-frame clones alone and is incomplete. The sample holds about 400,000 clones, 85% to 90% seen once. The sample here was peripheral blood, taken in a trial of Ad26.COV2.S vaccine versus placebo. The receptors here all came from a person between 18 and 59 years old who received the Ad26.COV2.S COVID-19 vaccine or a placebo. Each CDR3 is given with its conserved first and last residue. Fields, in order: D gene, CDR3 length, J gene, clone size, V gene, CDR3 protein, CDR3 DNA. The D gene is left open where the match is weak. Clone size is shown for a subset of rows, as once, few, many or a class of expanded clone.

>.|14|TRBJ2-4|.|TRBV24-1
CATSDPPEGGIQYF
TGTGCCACCAGTGACCCCCCGGAAGGGGGCATTCAGTACTTC
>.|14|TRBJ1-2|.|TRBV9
CASKEGDSNSRYTF
TGTGCCAGCAAAGAGGGAGACAGTAACTCCCGCTACACCTTC
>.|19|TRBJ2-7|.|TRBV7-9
CASSLARLRTGRPSYEQYF
TGTGCCAGCAGCTTAGCGCGGCTCAGAACAGGACGTCCGTCCTACGAGCAGTACTTC
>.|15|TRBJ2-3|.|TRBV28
CASSLYRAKIPPQYF
TGTGCCAGCAGTTTATACAGGGCCAAAATCCCCCCGCAGTATTTT
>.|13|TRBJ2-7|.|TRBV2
CASMRVNAYEQYF
TGTGCCAGCATGCGGGTGAACGCCTACGAGCAGTACTTC
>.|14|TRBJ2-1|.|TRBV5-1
CASSLVGGNNEQFF
TGCGCCAGCAGCTTGGTAGGCGGAAACAATGAGCAGTTCTTC
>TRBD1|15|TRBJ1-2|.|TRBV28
CASSLTGEYSYGYTF
TGTGCCAGCAGTTTGACAGGGGAGTATAGCTATGGCTACACCTTC
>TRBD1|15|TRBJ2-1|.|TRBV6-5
CASSSPDRAYNEQFF
TGTGCCAGCAGCAGCCCGGACAGGGCCTACAATGAGCAGTTCTTC
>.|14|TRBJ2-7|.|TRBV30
CAWSAPLFSYEQYF
TGTGCCTGGAGTGCCCCCCTGTTCTCCTACGAGCAGTACTTC
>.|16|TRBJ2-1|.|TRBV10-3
CAISESGVDRKVEQFF
TGTGCCATCAGTGAGTCAGGAGTCGATAGAAAGGTAGAGCAGTTCTTC
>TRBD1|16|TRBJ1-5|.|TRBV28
CASSLPDRGLGQPQHF
TGTGCCAGCAGTTTACCCGACAGGGGGCTTGGTCAGCCCCAGCATTTT
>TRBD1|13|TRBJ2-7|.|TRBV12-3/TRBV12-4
CASSVGQPYEQYF
TGTGCCAGCAGCGTGGGACAGCCTTACGAGCAGTACTTC
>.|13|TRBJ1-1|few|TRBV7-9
CASSLDKNTEAFF
TGTGCCAGCAGCTTAGACAAGAACACTGAAGCTTTCTTT
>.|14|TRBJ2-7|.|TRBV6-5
CASSRGINSYEQYF
TGTGCCAGCAGTAGGGGCATAAACTCCTACGAGCAGTACTTC
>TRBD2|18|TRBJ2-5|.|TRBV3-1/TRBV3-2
CASSHRTSGGAYRETQYF
TGTGCCAGCAGCCACCGGACTAGCGGGGGGGCTTACCGAGAGACCCAGTACTTC
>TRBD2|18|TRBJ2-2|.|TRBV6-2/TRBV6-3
CASSYSTAGVANTGELFF
TGTGCCAGCAGTTACTCGACAGCGGGGGTTGCGAACACCGGGGAGCTGTTTTTT
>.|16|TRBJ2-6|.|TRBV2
CASRVQVLERANVLTF
TGTGCCAGCAGGGTCCAGGTCCTAGAAAGGGCCAACGTCCTGACTTTC
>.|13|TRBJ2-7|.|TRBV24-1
CATSDLWPYEQYF
TGTGCCACCAGTGATTTGTGGCCCTACGAGCAGTACTTC
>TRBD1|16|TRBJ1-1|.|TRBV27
CASRRLPGQLNTEAFF
TGTGCCAGCAGGAGGCTCCCGGGACAGTTGAACACTGAAGCTTTCTTT
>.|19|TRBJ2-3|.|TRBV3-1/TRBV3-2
CASSLSVGWEWSSTDTQYF
TGTGCCAGCAGCCTCTCAGTAGGTTGGGAGTGGTCTAGCACAGATACGCAGTATTTT
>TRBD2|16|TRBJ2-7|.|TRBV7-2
CASSLMPQGGAGEQYF
TGTGCCAGCAGCTTAATGCCCCAGGGAGGGGCAGGAGAGCAGTACTTC
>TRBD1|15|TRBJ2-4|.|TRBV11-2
CASSFSAGGSSIQYF
TGTGCCAGCAGCTTTTCGGCAGGGGGCTCATCCATTCAGTACTTC
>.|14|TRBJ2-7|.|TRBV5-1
CASSLEVDSYEQYF
TGCGCCAGCAGCTTGGAGGTGGACTCCTACGAGCAGTACTTC
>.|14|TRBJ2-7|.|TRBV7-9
CASSLIGTGYEQYF
TGTGCCAGCAGCTTAATCGGCACAGGCTACGAGCAGTACTTC
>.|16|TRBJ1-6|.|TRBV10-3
CAISGQASSYNSPLHF
TGTGCCATCAGTGGACAGGCCAGCTCCTATAATTCACCCCTCCACTTT
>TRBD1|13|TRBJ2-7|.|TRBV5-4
CASSYRQGYEQYF
TGTGCCAGCAGCTACCGACAGGGGTACGAGCAGTACTTC
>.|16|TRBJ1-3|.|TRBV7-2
CASSFIGGLSGNTIYF
TGTGCCAGCAGCTTTATCGGGGGCCTCTCTGGAAACACCATATATTTT
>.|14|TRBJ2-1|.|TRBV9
CASSVETNSNEQFF
TGTGCCAGCAGCGTAGAAACTAATTCCAATGAGCAGTTCTTC
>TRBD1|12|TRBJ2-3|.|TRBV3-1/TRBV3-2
CASSLRQGKEYF
TGTGCCAGCAGTCTCAGACAGGGGAAGGAATATTTT
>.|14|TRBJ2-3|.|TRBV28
CASRYYRDTDTQYF
TGTGCCAGCAGATACTACAGGGACACAGATACGCAGTATTTT
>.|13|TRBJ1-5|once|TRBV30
CAWGRSSGQPQHF
TGTGCCTGGGGACGGTCCTCCGGGCAGCCCCAGCATTTT
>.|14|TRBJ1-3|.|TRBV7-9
CASSLANLGNTIYF
TGTGCCAGCAGCTTAGCGAATCTGGGAAACACCATATATTTT
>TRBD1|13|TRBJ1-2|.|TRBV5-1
CASSWGTESGYTF
TGCGCCAGCAGCTGGGGGACAGAGAGTGGCTACACCTTC
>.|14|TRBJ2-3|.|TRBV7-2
CASSSGPSTDTQYF
TGTGCCAGCAGCTCGGGTCCTAGCACAGATACGCAGTATTTT
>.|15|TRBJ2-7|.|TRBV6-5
CASSRRQLDLFEQYF
TGTGCCAGCAGTCGTCGACAGTTGGACCTCTTTGAGCAGTACTTC
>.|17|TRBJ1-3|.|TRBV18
CASSATGPGNSGNTIYF
TGTGCCAGCTCAGCCACCGGGCCAGGCAACTCTGGAAACACCATATATTTT
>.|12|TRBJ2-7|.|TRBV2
CASSGFGYEQYF
TGTGCCAGCAGTGGATTCGGCTACGAGCAGTACTTC